These T cell receptor beta chains were read from a single sample in a study of OX40 agonist ivuxolimab in advanced cancers. The method was immunoSEQ multiplex PCR; TCRdb's version includes in-frame clones alone and lacks a portion of them. In the table there are roughly 72,000 clones, over 75% of which are singletons. Source: CD4+ or CD8+ T cells sorted from blood, taken in a trial of the OX40 agonist ivuxolimab. The receptors stem from an adult with an advanced solid tumor such as melanoma, head and neck, liver or kidney cancer. Both conserved end residues are part of each CDR3. Each record gives: clone size, V gene, J gene, CDR3 length, D gene, CDR3 DNA, CDR3 protein. The D gene is left open where the match is weak. Size values are once, few and many counts, or a class for expanded clones, and some rows have none.

.	TRBV6-6	TRBJ1-1	13	TRBD1	TGTGCCACCACCCCAGGGGGGGCACCTGAAGCTTTCTTT	CATTPGGAPEAFF
.	TRBV15	TRBJ2-5	14	.	TGTGCCACCAGCATTCCAGGGGTACAAGAGACCCAGTACTTC	CATSIPGVQETQYF
.	TRBV5-1	TRBJ2-3	16	TRBD2	TGCGCCAGCAGCCCGGGACTAGCGGGAATCACAGATACGCAGTATTTT	CASSPGLAGITDTQYF
.	TRBV5-1	TRBJ2-2	17	TRBD2	TGCGCCAGCAGCTTAGGGACTAGCGGGAGGGCCTTCGGGGAGCTGTTTTTT	CASSLGTSGRAFGELFF
.	TRBV21-1	TRBJ2-5	18	.	TGTGCCAGCAGCAAAGCGCTTTGGACTAGCGGGGGGCAGGGGACCCAGTACTTC	CASSKALWTSGGQGTQYF
.	TRBV18	TRBJ2-7	14	.	TGTGCCAGCTCACCAACCAGGACTACCTACGAGCAGTACTTC	CASSPTRTTYEQYF
.	TRBV19	TRBJ1-2	13	.	TGTGCCAGTACTTCTAGACTCTTCGAAGGCTACACCTTC	CASTSRLFEGYTF
few	TRBV5-4	TRBJ1-1	14	.	TGTGCCAGCAGCCTACAGATACAGAACACTGAAGCTTTCTTT	CASSLQIQNTEAFF
.	TRBV18	TRBJ1-2	13	.	TGTGCCAGCTCACCCGACAGGACCTATGGCTACACCTTC	CASSPDRTYGYTF
.	TRBV9	TRBJ2-1	16	.	TGTGCCAGCAGCGCCCGGGCCCAGGCATACGGGGGTGAGCAGTTCTTC	CASSARAQAYGGEQFF
few	TRBV2	TRBJ1-2	14	TRBD1	TGTGCCAGCAGGGAGACAGGGACTAACTATGGCTACACCTTC	CASRETGTNYGYTF
.	TRBV9	TRBJ2-2	14	.	TGTGCCAGCAGCGTTTCCCAGTTCCCCGGGGAGCTGTTTTTT	CASSVSQFPGELFF
once	TRBV19	TRBJ1-5	16	TRBD1	TGTGCCAGTAGCAGAGGACAGGGAGGGTGGGGTCAGCCCCAGCATTTT	CASSRGQGGWGQPQHF
.	TRBV18	TRBJ2-7	15	TRBD1	TGTGCCAGCTCACCCGGCAGGGGGCTCCACTACGAGCAGTACTTC	CASSPGRGLHYEQYF
.	TRBV30	TRBJ1-1	15	TRBD1	TGTGCCTGGGACCTTACAGGGGCTATAGACACTGAAGCTTTCTTT	CAWDLTGAIDTEAFF
.	TRBV10-3	TRBJ1-2	16	TRBD1	TGTGCCAACTCCCGAGACAGGGGTGTTAGTATGAGTGGCTACACCTTC	CANSRDRGVSMSGYTF
.	TRBV11-2	TRBJ2-3	15	.	TGTGCCAGCAGTAGACTACTTGCACAAACTGATACGCAGTATTTT	CASSRLLAQTDTQYF
.	TRBV28	TRBJ1-1	14	.	TGTGCCAGCAGCAGCCCCGGCGCGAACACTGAAGCTTTCTTT	CASSSPGANTEAFF
once	TRBV15	TRBJ2-2	13	.	TGTGCCACCGGATCGGGTGACACCGGGGAGCTGTTTTTT	CATGSGDTGELFF
few	TRBV2	TRBJ1-4	13	.	TGTGCCAGCAGTGGACAGCGTAATGAAAAACTGTTTTTT	CASSGQRNEKLFF
.	TRBV5-1	TRBJ2-5	14	TRBD1	TGCGCCAGCAGCTTAGGACAGGGAGAAGAGACCCAGTACTTC	CASSLGQGEETQYF
many	TRBV27	TRBJ2-7	14	.	TGTGCCAGCAGACTGTCCAGGGACCACTACGAGCAGTACTTC	CASRLSRDHYEQYF
.	TRBV27	TRBJ2-7	17	TRBD2	TGTGCCAGCAGTTTTCAAATCCAGTCAGCGGGAAGCTACGAGCAGTACTTC	CASSFQIQSAGSYEQYF
.	TRBV5-8	TRBJ2-1	16	.	TGTGCCAGCAGCTTGTTACCTGGCAGCTCCTACAATGAGCAGTTCTTC	CASSLLPGSSYNEQFF
.	TRBV29-1	TRBJ2-3	10	.	TGCAGCGTAGCTAGGGATACGCAGTATTTT	CSVARDTQYF
.	TRBV5-8	TRBJ2-1	14	TRBD1	TGTGCCAGCACCCGACAGGGGCCCGTTCCGAAGCAGTTCTTC	CASTRQGPVPKQFF
.	TRBV18	TRBJ1-5	12	.	TGTGCCAGCTCGGACAGCTATCAGCCCCAGCATTTT	CASSDSYQPQHF
once	TRBV9	TRBJ1-6	15	.	TGTGCCAGCAGCGGATCTGACACTTATAATTCACCCCTCCACTTT	CASSGSDTYNSPLHF
.	TRBV19	TRBJ1-1	14	.	TGTGCCAGTAGCTCATCACGGGCTTCCCCTGAAGCTTTCTTT	CASSSSRASPEAFF
.	TRBV9	TRBJ1-3	16	.	TGTGCCAGCAGCCTTGCATTCGGAGGGAGTGGAAACACCATATATTTT	CASSLAFGGSGNTIYF
few	TRBV5-1	TRBJ1-1	13	TRBD1	TGCGCCAGCAGCACAGACAGGGGAAGGGATGCTTTCTTT	CASSTDRGRDAFF
.	TRBV6-5	TRBJ1-2	13	.	TGTGCCAGCAGCTCCACAGGGTTCTATGGCTACACCTTC	CASSSTGFYGYTF
few	TRBV2	TRBJ1-6	13	.	TGTGCCAGCAGTGACACGTTTAATTCACCCCTCCACTTT	CASSDTFNSPLHF